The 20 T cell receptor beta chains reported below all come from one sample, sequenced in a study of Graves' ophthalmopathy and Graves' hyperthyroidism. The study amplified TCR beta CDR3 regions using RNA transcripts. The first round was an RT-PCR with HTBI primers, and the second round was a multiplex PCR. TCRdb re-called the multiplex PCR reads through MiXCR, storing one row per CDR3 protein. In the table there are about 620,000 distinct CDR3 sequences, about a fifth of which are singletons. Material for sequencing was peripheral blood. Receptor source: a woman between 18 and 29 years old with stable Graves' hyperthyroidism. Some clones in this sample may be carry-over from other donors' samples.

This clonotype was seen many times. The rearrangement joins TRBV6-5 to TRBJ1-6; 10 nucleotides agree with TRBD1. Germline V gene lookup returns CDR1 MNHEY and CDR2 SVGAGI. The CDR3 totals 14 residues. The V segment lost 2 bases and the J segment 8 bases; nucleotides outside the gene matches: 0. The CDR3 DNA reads TGTGCCAGCAGTTACGGGACAGGGGATTCACCCCTCCACTTT. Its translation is CASSYGTGDSPLHF.

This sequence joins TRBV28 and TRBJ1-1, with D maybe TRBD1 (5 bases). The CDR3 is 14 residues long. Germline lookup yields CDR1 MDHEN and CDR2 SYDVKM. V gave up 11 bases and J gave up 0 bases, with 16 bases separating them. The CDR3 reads CAARGAALNTEAFF. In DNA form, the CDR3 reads TGTGCCGCGCGCGGGGCCGCCCTGAACACTGAAGCTTTCTTT. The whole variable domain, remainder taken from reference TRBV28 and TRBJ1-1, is DVKVTQSSRYLVKRTGEKVFLECVQDMDHENMFWYRQDPGLGLRLIYFSYDVKMKEKGDIPEGYSVSREKKERFSLILESASTNQTSMYLCAARGAALNTEAFFGQGTRLTVV.

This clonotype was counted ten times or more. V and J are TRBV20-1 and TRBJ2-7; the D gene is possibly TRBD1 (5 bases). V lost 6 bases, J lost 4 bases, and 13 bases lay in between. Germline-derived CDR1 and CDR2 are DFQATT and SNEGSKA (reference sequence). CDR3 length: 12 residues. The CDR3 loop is CSAQTASYEQYF. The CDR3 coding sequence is TGCAGTGCCCAGACAGCGAGTTACGAGCAGTACTTC.

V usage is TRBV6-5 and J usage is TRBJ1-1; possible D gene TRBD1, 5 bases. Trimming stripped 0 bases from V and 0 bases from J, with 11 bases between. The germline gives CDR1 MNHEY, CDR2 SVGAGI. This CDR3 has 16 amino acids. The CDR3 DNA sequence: TGTGCCAGCAGTTACTCGTTAGGGACTATGAACACTGAAGCTTTCTTT. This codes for CASSYSLGTMNTEAFF.

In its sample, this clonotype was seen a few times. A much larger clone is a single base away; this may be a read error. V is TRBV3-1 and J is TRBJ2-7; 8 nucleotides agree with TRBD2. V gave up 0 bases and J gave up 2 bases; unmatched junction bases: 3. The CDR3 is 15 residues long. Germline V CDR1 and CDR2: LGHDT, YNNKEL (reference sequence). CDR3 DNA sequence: TGTGCCAGCAGCCAAGAGTTGCGGGGGGCCTACGAGCAGTACTTC. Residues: CASSQELRGAYEQYF.

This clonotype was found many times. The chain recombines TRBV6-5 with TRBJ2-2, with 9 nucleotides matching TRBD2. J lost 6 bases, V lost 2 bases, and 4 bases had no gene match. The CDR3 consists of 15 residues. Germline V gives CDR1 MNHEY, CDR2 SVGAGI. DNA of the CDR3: TGTGCCAGCAGTTACGAAGCGGGGGGCGCCGGGGAGCTGTTTTTT. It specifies CASSYEAGGAGELFF.

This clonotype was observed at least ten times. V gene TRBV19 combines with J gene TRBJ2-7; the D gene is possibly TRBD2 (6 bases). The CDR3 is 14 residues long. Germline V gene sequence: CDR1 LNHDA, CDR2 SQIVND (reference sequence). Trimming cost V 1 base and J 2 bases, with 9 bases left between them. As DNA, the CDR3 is TGTGCCAGTAGTATAGCGGGAGAGACCTACGAGCAGTACTTC. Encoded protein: CASSIAGETYEQYF.

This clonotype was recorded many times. DNA of the CDR3: TGTGCCAGCAGCGTAGACCAGACCACTGAAGCTTTCTTT. Translating gives CASSVDQTTEAFF. J is TRBJ1-1 and V is TRBV9; D unresolved. The CDR3 contains 13 residues. Germline V gene sequence: CDR1 SGDLS, CDR2 YYNGEE. The V and J ends lost 0 bases and 4 bases respectively, with 7 bases between them.

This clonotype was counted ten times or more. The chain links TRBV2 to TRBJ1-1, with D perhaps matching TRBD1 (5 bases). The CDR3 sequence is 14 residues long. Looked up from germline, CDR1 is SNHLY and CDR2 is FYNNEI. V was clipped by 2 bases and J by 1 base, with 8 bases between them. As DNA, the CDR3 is TGTGCCAGCAGTGAACAGGGATGGAACACTGAAGCTTTCTTT. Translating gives CASSEQGWNTEAFF. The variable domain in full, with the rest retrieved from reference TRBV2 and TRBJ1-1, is EPEVTQTPSHQVTQMGQEVILRCVPISNHLYFYWYRQILGQKVEFLVSFYNNEISEKSEIFDDQFSVERPDGSNFTLKIRSTKLEDSAMYFCASSEQGWNTEAFFGQGTRLTVV.

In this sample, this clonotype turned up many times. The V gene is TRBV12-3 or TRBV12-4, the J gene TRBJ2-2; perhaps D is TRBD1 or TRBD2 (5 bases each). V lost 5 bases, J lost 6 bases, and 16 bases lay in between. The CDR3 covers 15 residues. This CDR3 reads CASSPPGTLPGELFF. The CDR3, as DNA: TGTGCCAGCAGTCCGCCGGGGACCCTGCCCGGGGAGCTGTTTTTT.

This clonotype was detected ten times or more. The CDR3 sequence is CASSEQTQYF. For the CDR3, the DNA is TGTGCCAGCAGTGAACAGACCCAGTACTTC. V and J are TRBV6-1 and TRBJ2-5; no firm D call. The CDR3 extends over 10 amino acids. Germline CDR1 reads MNHNS; CDR2 reads SASEGT. V was cut by 2 bases and J by 6 bases, with 1 base left in between.

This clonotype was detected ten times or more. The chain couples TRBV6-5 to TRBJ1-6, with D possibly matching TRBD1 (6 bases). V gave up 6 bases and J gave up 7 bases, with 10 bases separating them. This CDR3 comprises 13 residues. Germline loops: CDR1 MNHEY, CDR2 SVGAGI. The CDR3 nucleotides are TGTGCCAGCAGCATAGGGGGGAATTCACCCCTCCACTTT. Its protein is CASSIGGNSPLHF.

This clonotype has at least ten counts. Here the CDR3 reads CSVRDRNGYTF. CDR3 DNA sequence: TGCAGCGTGAGGGACAGGAATGGCTACACCTTC. The chain combines TRBV29-1 with TRBJ1-2; 8 bases align to TRBD1. Losses at the gene ends were 6 bases for V and 6 bases for J; bases not matched to a gene: 3. Germline CDR1 is SQVTM and CDR2 is ANQGSEA. The CDR3 is 11 amino acids.

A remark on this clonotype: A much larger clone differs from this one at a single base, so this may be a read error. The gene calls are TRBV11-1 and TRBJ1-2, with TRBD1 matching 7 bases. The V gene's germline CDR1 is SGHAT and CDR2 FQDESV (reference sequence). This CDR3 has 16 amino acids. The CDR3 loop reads CASSSKGTDPNYGYSF. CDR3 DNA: TGTGCCAGCAGCTCAAAAGGGACAGATCCCAACTATGGCTACAGCTTC.

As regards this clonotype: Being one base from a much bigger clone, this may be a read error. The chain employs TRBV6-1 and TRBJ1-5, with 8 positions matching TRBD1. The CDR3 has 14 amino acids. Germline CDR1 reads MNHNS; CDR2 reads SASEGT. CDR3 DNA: TGTGCCGGCAGTGCAACAGGGGGGGATCAGCCCCAGCATTTT. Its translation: CAGSATGGDQPQHF.

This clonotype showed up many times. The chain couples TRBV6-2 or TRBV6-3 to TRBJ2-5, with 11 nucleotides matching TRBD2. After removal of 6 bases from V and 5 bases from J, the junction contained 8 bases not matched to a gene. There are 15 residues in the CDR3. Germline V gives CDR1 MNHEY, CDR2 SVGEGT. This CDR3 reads CASRISGGAWETQYF. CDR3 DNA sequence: TGTGCCAGCAGAATTAGCGGGGGGGCCTGGGAGACCCAGTACTTC.

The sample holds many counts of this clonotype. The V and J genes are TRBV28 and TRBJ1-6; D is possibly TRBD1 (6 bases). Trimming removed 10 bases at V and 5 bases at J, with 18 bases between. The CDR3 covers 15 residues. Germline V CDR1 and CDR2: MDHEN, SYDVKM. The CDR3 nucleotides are TGTGCCATAAACTCAGGGGTCGGGAATAATTCACCCCTCCACTTT. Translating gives CAINSGVGNNSPLHF.

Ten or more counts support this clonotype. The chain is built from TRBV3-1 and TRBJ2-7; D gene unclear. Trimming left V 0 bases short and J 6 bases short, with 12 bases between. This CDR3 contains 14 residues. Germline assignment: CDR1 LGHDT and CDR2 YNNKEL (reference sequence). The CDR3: CASSQELSVGEQYF. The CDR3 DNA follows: TGTGCCAGCAGCCAAGAACTCTCCGTAGGCGAGCAGTACTTC.

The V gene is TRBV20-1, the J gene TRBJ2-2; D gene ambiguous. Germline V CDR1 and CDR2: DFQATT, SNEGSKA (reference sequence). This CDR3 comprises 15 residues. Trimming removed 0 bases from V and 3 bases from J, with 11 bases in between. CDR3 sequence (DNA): TGCAGTGCTAGAGAGGCTCGACTGGACACCGGGGAGCTGTTTTTT. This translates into CSAREARLDTGELFF.

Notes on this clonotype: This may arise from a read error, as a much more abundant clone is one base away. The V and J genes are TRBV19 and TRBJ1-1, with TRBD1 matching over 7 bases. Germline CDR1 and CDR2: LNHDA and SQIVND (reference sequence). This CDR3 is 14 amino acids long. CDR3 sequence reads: CASGPQGRDTEACF. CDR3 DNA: TGTGCCAGTGGACCACAGGGGCGTGACACTGAAGCTTGCTTT.